Listed below are T cell receptor beta chains from one sample, sequenced in a study of blood T cell repertoires in COVID-19. Profiled with immunoSEQ multiplex PCR; TCRdb holds only in-frame clones, not every one. Here the sample spans about 100,000 clones, almost 90% being singletons. Sample: peripheral blood. These receptors all come from a human donor in a cohort sampled during active COVID-19. Each CDR3 is given with its conserved first and last residue. A D gene is named only where the DNA matches it firmly. Size values are once, few and many counts, or a class for expanded clones, and some rows have none.

V	D	size	J	CDR3	DNA
TRBV7-7	TRBD1	-	TRBJ2-5	CASSRQGKETQYF	TGTGCTAGCAGCCGACAGGGGAAGGAGACCCAGTACTTC
TRBV27	TRBD1	-	TRBJ2-6	CASSRRQGASPGANVLTF	TGTGCCAGCAGTCGCCGACAGGGGGCCTCTCCCGGGGCCAACGTCCTGACTTTC
TRBV3-1/TRBV3-2	-	-	TRBJ1-5	CASSQSSQGNQPQHF	TGTGCCAGCAGCCAATCTTCACAGGGCAATCAGCCCCAGCATTTT
TRBV5-1	TRBD1	-	TRBJ2-7	CASSSDRGHADEQYF	TGCGCCAGCAGCTCCGACAGGGGGCACGCAGACGAGCAGTACTTC
TRBV10-3	TRBD2	few	TRBJ2-7	CAISGSGTTYEQYF	TGTGCCATCAGTGGTTCAGGGACTACCTACGAGCAGTACTTC
TRBV11-2	TRBD2	-	TRBJ2-7	CASSSGLAGVYEQYF	TGTGCCAGCAGCTCGGGACTAGCGGGAGTGTACGAGCAGTACTTC
TRBV6-5	-	-	TRBJ1-5	CASEMREGSQPQHF	TGTGCCAGCGAGATGAGGGAAGGAAGTCAGCCCCAGCATTTT
TRBV19	-	-	TRBJ1-6	CASNREPLVSPLHF	TGTGCCAGTAACAGGGAACCCCTCGTCTCACCCCTCCACTTT
TRBV7-8	TRBD2	-	TRBJ2-1	CASSLGWVAGANEQFF	TGTGCCAGCAGCTTAGGTTGGGTAGCGGGAGCTAATGAGCAGTTCTTC
TRBV7-9	TRBD2	-	TRBJ2-7	CASSLSTAGAIDEQYF	TGTGCCAGCAGCTTAAGTACGGCGGGAGCCATAGACGAGCAGTACTTC
TRBV7-7	-	-	TRBJ2-5	CASNLASTRQETQYF	TGTGCTAGCAACTTAGCTTCGACTCGCCAAGAGACCCAGTACTTC
TRBV15	TRBD1	-	TRBJ2-3	CATSSTRIDRGYIDTQYF	TGTGCCACCAGCAGTACCCGAATCGACAGGGGATACATCGATACGCAGTATTTT
TRBV7-9	-	-	TRBJ2-7	CASSLSRSEQYF	TGTGCCAGCAGCTTGTCCAGATCGGAGCAGTACTTC
TRBV2	-	-	TRBJ1-5	CASSPGWTAYSNQPQHF	TGTGCCAGCAGTCCGGGATGGACAGCTTATAGCAATCAGCCCCAGCATTTT
TRBV4-2	TRBD1	-	TRBJ1-2	CASSQGGTGGLRGYTF	TGTGCCAGCAGCCAAGGAGGTACAGGGGGCTTGAGAGGCTACACCTTC
TRBV23-1	TRBD1	-	TRBJ1-6	CASSQYGGTGVRTLNSPLHF	TGCGCCAGCAGTCAATATGGCGGGACAGGGGTCCGAACCCTTAATTCACCCCTCCACTTT
TRBV20-1	-	-	TRBJ2-7	CSASEMDYNEQYF	TGCAGTGCTAGTGAGATGGACTATAACGAGCAGTACTTC
TRBV5-4	TRBD1	-	TRBJ2-2	CASRSLGTGSTGELFF	TGTGCCAGCAGATCCCTCGGGACAGGGAGCACCGGGGAGCTGTTTTTT
TRBV7-8	TRBD1	-	TRBJ2-2	CASSSRVTGGGIAGGELFF	TGTGCCAGCAGCTCCAGAGTTACAGGGGGCGGAATTGCAGGCGGGGAGCTGTTTTTT
TRBV5-8	-	-	TRBJ2-3	CASSFGSGSTDTQYF	TGTGCCAGCAGCTTTGGTAGCGGAAGCACAGATACGCAGTATTTT
TRBV5-1	TRBD1	-	TRBJ2-2	CASSSSGWTGAGGELFF	TGCGCCAGCAGCTCGTCCGGTTGGACAGGGGCGGGCGGGGAGCTGTTTTTT
TRBV28	TRBD1	-	TRBJ2-7	CASSLGRGRYEQYF	TGTGCCAGCAGTTTAGGCAGGGGGCGCTACGAGCAGTACTTC
TRBV19	TRBD1	few	TRBJ2-2	CASSTRGQVARELFF	TGTGCCAGTAGTACCCGGGGACAGGTAGCGAGGGAGCTGTTTTTT
TRBV24-1	TRBD2	-	TRBJ2-2	CATSDNGLAGADTGELFF	TGTGCCACCAGTGATAACGGACTAGCGGGAGCGGACACCGGGGAGCTGTTTTTT
TRBV18	-	-	TRBJ2-5	CASSPETKEETQYF	TGTGCCAGCTCACCGGAGACCAAGGAAGAGACCCAGTACTTC
TRBV18	-	-	TRBJ2-7	CASSPPRAPYEQYF	TGTGCCAGCTCACCACCGAGGGCCCCCTACGAGCAGTACTTC
TRBV5-6	-	-	TRBJ2-7	CASSLVRGSGYEQYF	TGTGCCAGCAGCTTGGTCAGGGGCTCGGGCTACGAGCAGTACTTC
TRBV30	-	-	TRBJ2-3	CAWSRTGDTQYF	TGTGCCTGGAGCCGCACCGGGGATACGCAGTATTTT
TRBV3-1/TRBV3-2	TRBD2	-	TRBJ2-3	CASSQLRLAGSTDTQYF	TGTGCCAGCAGCCAGCTTCGACTAGCGGGGAGCACAGATACGCAGTATTTT
TRBV6-2/TRBV6-3	TRBD1	-	TRBJ2-7	CASSYSGQRYEQYF	TGTGCCAGCAGTTACTCGGGACAGCGGTACGAGCAGTACTTC
TRBV15	-	-	TRBJ1-1	CATSRYDIRNTEAFF	TGTGCCACCAGCAGATATGACATAAGGAACACTGAAGCTTTCTTT
TRBV12-5	TRBD2	-	TRBJ2-1	CASGLGTSGSYNEQFF	TGTGCTAGTGGTTTAGGGACTAGCGGGAGCTACAATGAGCAGTTCTTC
TRBV2	TRBD2	-	TRBJ2-1	CAVQLAGVTSFSYNEQFF	TGTGCCGTCCAACTAGCGGGGGTTACTAGCTTTTCCTACAATGAGCAGTTCTTC
TRBV7-3	-	-	TRBJ2-1	CASSLNRDNEQFF	TGTGCCAGCAGCTTAAACAGAGACAATGAGCAGTTCTTC
TRBV4-1	-	-	TRBJ1-6	CASSQTPDSSNSPLHF	TGCGCCAGCAGCCAAACACCGGACAGCTCTAATTCACCCCTCCACTTT
TRBV3-1/TRBV3-2	-	-	TRBJ2-7	CASSQGLLGQGFYEQYF	TGTGCCAGCAGCCAAGGTCTGCTAGGTCAGGGATTCTACGAGCAGTACTTC
TRBV6-5	TRBD1	once	TRBJ1-1	CASIPGQGSEAFF	TGTGCCAGCATTCCGGGACAGGGGTCTGAAGCTTTCTTT
TRBV7-2	-	-	TRBJ2-3	CASSFRGSTDTQYF	TGTGCCAGCAGCTTTCGGGGGAGCACAGATACGCAGTATTTT
TRBV18	-	-	TRBJ1-5	CASSPTQGRNSNQPQHF	TGTGCCAGCTCACCAACACAGGGTCGGAATAGCAATCAGCCCCAGCATTTT
TRBV28	-	-	TRBJ1-1	CASSLPGVLLNTEAFF	TGTGCCAGCAGTTTGCCCGGGGTCCTATTAAACACTGAAGCTTTCTTT
TRBV6-5	-	once	TRBJ1-5	CASRRVFNQPQHF	TGTGCCAGCAGGAGGGTATTCAATCAGCCCCAGCATTTT
TRBV4-1	TRBD1	-	TRBJ1-1	CASSLDRGRRGTEAFF	TGCGCCAGCAGCCTCGACAGGGGGCGCAGGGGCACTGAAGCTTTCTTT
TRBV11-2	TRBD1	once	TRBJ2-3	CASSLVRTGGLYTQYF	TGTGCCAGCAGCTTAGTCCGGACAGGGGGCCTATATACGCAGTATTTT
TRBV5-1	-	-	TRBJ2-5	CASSLTPGGETQYF	TGCGCCAGCAGCTTGACCCCAGGAGGAGAGACCCAGTACTTC
TRBV28	-	-	TRBJ2-7	CASSSPTGIYEQYF	TGTGCCAGCAGTTCCCCGACCGGGATCTACGAGCAGTACTTC
TRBV2	TRBD1	-	TRBJ2-5	CASSGSNRGQTQYF	TGTGCCAGCAGCGGTTCGAACAGGGGTCAGACCCAGTACTTC
TRBV7-2	TRBD2	-	TRBJ2-7	CASSYKSGRGDYEQYF	TGTGCCAGCAGCTATAAAAGCGGGAGAGGGGATTACGAGCAGTACTTC
TRBV7-2	-	-	TRBJ2-7	CASSFLLDSVYEQYF	TGTGCCAGCAGCTTCCTGCTAGATTCGGTTTACGAGCAGTACTTC
TRBV2	-	-	TRBJ2-5	CASSESGQETQYF	TGTGCCAGCAGTGAAAGCGGGCAAGAGACCCAGTACTTC
TRBV7-9	TRBD1	-	TRBJ2-7	CASSLYRGLGDEQYF	TGTGCCAGCAGCTTATACAGGGGGCTTGGAGACGAGCAGTACTTC
TRBV2	TRBD1	few	TRBJ2-6	CASRIDRGGLSGANVLTF	TGTGCCAGCAGGATTGACAGGGGCGGACTCTCTGGGGCCAACGTCCTGACTTTC
TRBV15	TRBD2	-	TRBJ2-7	CATSKIAGGFYEQYF	TGTGCCACCAGCAAGATAGCGGGAGGATTCTACGAGCAGTACTTC
TRBV6-4	-	-	TRBJ2-2	CASSDLARRGTGELFF	TGTGCCAGCAGTGACCTTGCGCGAAGGGGGACCGGGGAGCTGTTTTTT
TRBV30	-	-	TRBJ1-3	CAWNGVGNTIYF	TGTGCCTGGAACGGAGTTGGAAACACCATATATTTT
TRBV7-2	-	-	TRBJ2-4	CASSLVVRLAKNIQYF	TGTGCCAGCAGCTTAGTGGTCAGGCTAGCCAAAAACATTCAGTACTTC
TRBV19	TRBD1	-	TRBJ2-3	CASSPTGGVLPDTQYF	TGTGCCAGTAGCCCTACAGGGGGCGTTCTACCAGATACGCAGTATTTT
TRBV5-1	-	-	TRBJ2-7	CASSSAYEQYF	TGCGCCAGCAGCTCGGCCTACGAGCAGTACTTC